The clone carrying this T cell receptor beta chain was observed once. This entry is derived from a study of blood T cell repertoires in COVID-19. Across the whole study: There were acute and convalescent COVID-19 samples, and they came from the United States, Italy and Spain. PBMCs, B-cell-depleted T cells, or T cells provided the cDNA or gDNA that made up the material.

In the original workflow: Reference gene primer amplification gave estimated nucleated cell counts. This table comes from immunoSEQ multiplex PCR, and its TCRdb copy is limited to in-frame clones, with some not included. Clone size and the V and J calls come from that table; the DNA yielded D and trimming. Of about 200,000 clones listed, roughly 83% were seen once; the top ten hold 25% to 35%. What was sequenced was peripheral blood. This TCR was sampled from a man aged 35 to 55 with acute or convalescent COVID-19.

The DNA of the CDR3 is TGTGCCAGCAGTTCAATGATTACGACAGGGGGGCGTGAAGCTTTCTTT. It translates to CASSSMITTGGREAFF. The V call is TRBV28, the J call TRBJ1-1, with 9 bases matching TRBD1. This CDR3 has 16 residues. CDR1 is MDHEN, CDR2 SYDVKM, per germline. Trimming removed 4 bases from V and 7 bases from J; junction bases left unmatched: 13.